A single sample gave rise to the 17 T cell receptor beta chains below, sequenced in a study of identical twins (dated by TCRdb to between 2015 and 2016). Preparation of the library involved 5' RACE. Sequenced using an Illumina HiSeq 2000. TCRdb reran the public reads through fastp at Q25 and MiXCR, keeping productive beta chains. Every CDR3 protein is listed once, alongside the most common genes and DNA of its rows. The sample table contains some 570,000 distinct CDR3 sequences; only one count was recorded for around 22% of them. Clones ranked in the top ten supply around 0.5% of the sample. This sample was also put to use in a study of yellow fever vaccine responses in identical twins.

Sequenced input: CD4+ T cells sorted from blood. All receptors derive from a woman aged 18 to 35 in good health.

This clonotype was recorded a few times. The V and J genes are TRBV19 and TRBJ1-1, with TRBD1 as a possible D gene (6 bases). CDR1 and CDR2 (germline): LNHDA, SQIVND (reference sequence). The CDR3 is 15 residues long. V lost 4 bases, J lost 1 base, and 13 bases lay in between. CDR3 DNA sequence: TGTGCCAGTAGTAGTAGTTCGACAGGGAACACTGAAGCTTTCTTT. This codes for CASSSSSTGNTEAFF.

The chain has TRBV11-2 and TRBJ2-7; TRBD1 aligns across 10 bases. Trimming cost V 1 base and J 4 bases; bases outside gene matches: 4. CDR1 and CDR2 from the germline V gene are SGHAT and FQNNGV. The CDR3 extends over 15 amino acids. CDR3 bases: TGTGCCAGCAGCTTAGCGGGACAGGGGATTTACGAGCAGTACTTC. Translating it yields CASSLAGQGIYEQYF.

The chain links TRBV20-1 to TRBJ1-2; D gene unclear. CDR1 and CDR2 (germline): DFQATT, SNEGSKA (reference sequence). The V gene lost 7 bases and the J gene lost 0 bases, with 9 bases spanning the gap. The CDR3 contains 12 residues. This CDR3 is CSVQPSNYGYTF. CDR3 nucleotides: TGCAGTGTTCAACCTTCTAACTATGGCTACACCTTC.

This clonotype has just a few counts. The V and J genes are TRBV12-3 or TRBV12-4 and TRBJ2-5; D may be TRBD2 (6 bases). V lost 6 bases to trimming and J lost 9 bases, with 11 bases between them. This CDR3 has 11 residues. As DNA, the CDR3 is TGTGCCAGCAGCGGGAGAATGGCCCAGTACTTC. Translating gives CASSGRMAQYF.

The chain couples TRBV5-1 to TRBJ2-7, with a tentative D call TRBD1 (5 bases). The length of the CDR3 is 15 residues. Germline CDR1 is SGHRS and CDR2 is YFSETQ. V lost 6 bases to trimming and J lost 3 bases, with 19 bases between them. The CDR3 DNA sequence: TGCGCCAGCAATCACAGGTACCACCCGAACTACGAGCAGTACGTC. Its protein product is CASNHRYHPNYEQYV.

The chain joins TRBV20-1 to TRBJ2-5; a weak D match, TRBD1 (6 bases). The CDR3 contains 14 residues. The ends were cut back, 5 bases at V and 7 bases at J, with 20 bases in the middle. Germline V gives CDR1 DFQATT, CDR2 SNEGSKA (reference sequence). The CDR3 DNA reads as TGCAGTGCTCAACAGACAGGCCCGGGCGGGACCCAGTACTTC. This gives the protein CSAQQTGPGGTQYF.

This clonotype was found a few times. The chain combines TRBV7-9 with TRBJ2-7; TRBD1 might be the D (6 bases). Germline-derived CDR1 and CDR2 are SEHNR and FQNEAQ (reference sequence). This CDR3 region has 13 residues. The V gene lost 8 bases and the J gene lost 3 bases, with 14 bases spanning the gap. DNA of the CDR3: TGTGCCAGCCGAAGGACAGACTTCTACGAGCAGTACTTC. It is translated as CASRRTDFYEQYF.

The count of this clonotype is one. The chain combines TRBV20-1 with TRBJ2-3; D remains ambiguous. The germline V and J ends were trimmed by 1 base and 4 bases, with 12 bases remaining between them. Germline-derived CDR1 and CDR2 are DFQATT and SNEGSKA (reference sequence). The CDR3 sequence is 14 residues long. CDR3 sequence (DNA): TGCAGTGCTAGAGGTGGGAAGGGCGCAGATACGCAGTATTTT. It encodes CSARGGKGADTQYF.

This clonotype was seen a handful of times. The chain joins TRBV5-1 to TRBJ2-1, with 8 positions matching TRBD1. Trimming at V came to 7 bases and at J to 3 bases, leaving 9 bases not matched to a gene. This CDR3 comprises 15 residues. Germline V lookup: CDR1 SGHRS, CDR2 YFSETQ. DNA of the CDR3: TGCGCCAGCGGTCCCGGACAGGGCCTCTACAATGAGCAGTTCTTC. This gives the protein CASGPGQGLYNEQFF.

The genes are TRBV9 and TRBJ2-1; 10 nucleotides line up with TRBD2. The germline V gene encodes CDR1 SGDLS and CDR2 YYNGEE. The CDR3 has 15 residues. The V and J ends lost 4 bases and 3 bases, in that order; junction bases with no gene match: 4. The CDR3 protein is CASSPLAGDYNEQFF. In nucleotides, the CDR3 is TGTGCCAGCAGCCCCCTAGCGGGAGACTACAATGAGCAGTTCTTC.

In DNA, the CDR3 is TGTGCCAGCAGCTTCCGATTTGATGAGCAGTTCTTC. Translated: CASSFRFDEQFF. The chain couples TRBV7-9 to TRBJ2-1; D is uncertain. The germline CDR1 and CDR2 sequences are SEHNR and FQNEAQ (reference sequence). The CDR3 has 12 residues. Deletions cut 3 bases from V and 8 bases from J, with 8 bases between.

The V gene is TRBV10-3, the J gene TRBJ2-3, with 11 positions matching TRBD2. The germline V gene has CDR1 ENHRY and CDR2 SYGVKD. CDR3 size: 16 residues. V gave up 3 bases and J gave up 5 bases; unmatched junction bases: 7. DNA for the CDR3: TGTGCCATCAGTGAAAGTCTAGCGGGGGGAGGAGATACGCAGTATTTT. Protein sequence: CAISESLAGGGDTQYF.

The CDR3 protein is CASSNRNNYGYTF. CDR3 bases: TGTGCCAGCAGTAACAGGAATAACTATGGCTACACCTTC. The V call is TRBV12-3 or TRBV12-4, the J call TRBJ1-2; TRBD1 might be the D (5 bases). The CDR3 covers 13 residues. Trimming removed 5 bases at V and 1 base at J, with 8 bases between.

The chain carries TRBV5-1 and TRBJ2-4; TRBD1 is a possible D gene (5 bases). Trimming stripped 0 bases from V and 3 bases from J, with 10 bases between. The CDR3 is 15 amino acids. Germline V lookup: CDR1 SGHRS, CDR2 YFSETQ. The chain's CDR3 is CASSLERQNKNIQYF. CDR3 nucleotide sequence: TGCGCCAGCAGCTTGGAGCGACAGAACAAAAACATTCAGTACTTC. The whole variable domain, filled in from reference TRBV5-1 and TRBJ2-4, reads KAGVTQTPRYLIKTRGQQVTLSCSPISGHRSVSWYQQTPGQGLQFLFEYFSETQRNKGNFPGRFSGRQFSNSRSEMNVSTLELGDSALYLCASSLERQNKNIQYFGAGTRLSVL.

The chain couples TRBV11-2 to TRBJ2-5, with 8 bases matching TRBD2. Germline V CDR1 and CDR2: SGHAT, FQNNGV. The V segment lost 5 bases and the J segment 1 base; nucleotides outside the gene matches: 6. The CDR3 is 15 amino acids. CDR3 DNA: TGTGCCAGCAGCCAGACCCGGGGGGGCCAAGAGACCCAGTACTTC. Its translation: CASSQTRGGQETQYF.

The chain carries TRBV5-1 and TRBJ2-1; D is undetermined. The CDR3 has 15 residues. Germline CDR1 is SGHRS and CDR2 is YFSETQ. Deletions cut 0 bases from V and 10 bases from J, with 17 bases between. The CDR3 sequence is CASSLVTANRGEQFF. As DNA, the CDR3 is TGCGCCAGCAGCTTGGTTACAGCTAACCGTGGGGAGCAGTTCTTC.

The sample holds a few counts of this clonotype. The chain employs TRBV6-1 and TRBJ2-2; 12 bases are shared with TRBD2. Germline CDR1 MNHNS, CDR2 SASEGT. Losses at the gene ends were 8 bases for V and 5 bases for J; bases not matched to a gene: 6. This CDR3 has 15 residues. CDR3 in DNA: TGTGCCAGCCTCAGACTAGCGGGAGATACCGGGGAGCTGTTTTTT. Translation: CASLRLAGDTGELFF.